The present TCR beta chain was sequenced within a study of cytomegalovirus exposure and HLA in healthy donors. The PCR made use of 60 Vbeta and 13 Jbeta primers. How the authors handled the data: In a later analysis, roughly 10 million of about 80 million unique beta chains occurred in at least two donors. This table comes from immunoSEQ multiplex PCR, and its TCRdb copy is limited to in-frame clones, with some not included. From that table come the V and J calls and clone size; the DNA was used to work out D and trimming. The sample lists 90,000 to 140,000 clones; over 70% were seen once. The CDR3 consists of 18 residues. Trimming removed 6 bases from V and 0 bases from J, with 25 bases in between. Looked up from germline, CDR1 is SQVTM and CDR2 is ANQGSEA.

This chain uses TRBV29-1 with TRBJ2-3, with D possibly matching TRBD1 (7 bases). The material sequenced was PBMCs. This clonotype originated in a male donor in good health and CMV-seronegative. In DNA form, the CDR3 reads TGCAGCGTATATTGTCTCTTGGGCGGGACAGCTAGCACAGATACGCAGTATTTT. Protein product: CSVYCLLGGTASTDTQYF.